The 23 T cell receptor beta chains below all came from one sample that was sequenced in a study of tumor T cells in aggressive B-cell lymphoma. Clones were read by immunoSEQ multiplex PCR, and TCRdb kept only the in-frame ones, dropping some. The sample includes fewer than 2,000 clones, around 87% seen only once; the top ten take roughly a tenth. Source material: tumor tissue. These receptors were taken from an adult with diffuse large B cell lymphoma.

CDR3 DNA sequence: TGTGCCAGTAATTCACAGGGGGGGGTTGAAGCTTTCTTT. Translated, it gives CASNSQGGVEAFF. This chain links TRBV19 with TRBJ1-1; 8 bases agree with TRBD1. CDR3 size: 13 residues. The germline CDR1 and CDR2 sequences are LNHDA and SQIVND (reference sequence). J gave up 7 bases and V 7 bases, and 8 bases lay outside the gene matches.

Remarks on this clone: One end of the junction does not line up with germline, which may come from a read error. The same CDR3 is also encoded by other DNA sequences in this sample. V gene TRBV28 combines with J gene TRBJ1-1; D call uncertain. CDR1 MDHEN and CDR2 SYDVKM come from the germline V gene. This CDR3 has 14 residues. CDR3 DNA sequence: TGTGCCAGCACAATCGCAGGCATGAATACTGAAGCTTTCTTT. Its protein is CASTIAGMNTEAFF.

This rearrangement joins TRBV15 to TRBJ2-7; 7 bases line up with TRBD1. The CDR3 covers 14 residues. Germline V gene sequence: CDR1 LNHNV, CDR2 YYDKDF (reference sequence). Trimming removed 6 bases from V and 3 bases from J; junction bases left unmatched: 8. CDR3: CATRPTGTNYEQYF. The CDR3 nucleotides are TGTGCCACCAGGCCGACAGGGACCAACTACGAGCAGTACTTC.

As for this clone: At one end the junction does not follow the germline gene, possibly because of a read error. The gene calls are TRBV18 and TRBJ1-5; D not certain. The germline V gene encodes CDR1 KGHSH and CDR2 LQKENI. CDR3 length: 13 residues. For the CDR3, the DNA is TGTGCCAACTCACCAGCCACGGATCAGCCCCAGCATTTT. This translates into CANSPATDQPQHF. The full variable domain, in which reference TRBV18 and TRBJ1-5 provide the parts outside the CDR3, is NAGVMQNPRHLVRRRGQEARLRCSPMKGHSHVYWYRQLPEEGLKFMVYLQKENIIDESGMPKERFSAEFPKEGPSILRIQQVVRGDSAAYFCANSPATDQPQHFGDGTRLSIL.

The chain has TRBV9 and TRBJ1-3; no clear D gene. V was cut by 0 bases and J by 0 bases, with 7 bases left in between. Germline lookup yields CDR1 SGDLS and CDR2 YYNGEE. The CDR3 spans 15 residues. In DNA, the CDR3 is TGTGCCAGCAGCGTAGACGGGAGCTCTGGAAACACCATATATTTT. This encodes CASSVDGSSGNTIYF.

V and J are TRBV5-6 and TRBJ2-5; 7 bases are a match to TRBD2. The better agreement between TRBJ2-7 and the DNA end casts doubt on the J call. Germline lookup yields CDR1 SGHDT and CDR2 YYEEEE. This CDR3 spans 15 amino acids. The CDR3, as DNA: TGTGCCAGCAGCTTGGGGCTAGGGAGGGGAGACGAGCAGTACTTC. Protein: CASSLGLGRGDEQYF.

The chain couples TRBV28 to TRBJ1-2, with D unresolved. Per the germline V gene, CDR1 is MDHEN and CDR2 is SYDVKM. The CDR3 consists of 17 residues. The V and J ends lost 4 bases and 3 bases respectively, with 21 bases between them. The CDR3 coding sequence is TGTGCCAGCAGTTCGAACAGCGGTAAGAGAAACTACTATGGCTACACCTTC. It codes for CASSSNSGKRNYYGYTF.

The chain recombines TRBV27 with TRBJ1-1, with D possibly TRBD1 on 5 matching bases. Trimming pared 6 bases from V and 1 base from J, leaving 9 bases between. The CDR3 has 13 residues. The V gene's germline CDR1 is MNHEY and CDR2 SMNVEV (reference sequence). In DNA form, the CDR3 reads TGTGCCAGCAGCAGTGACAGGAACACTGAAGCTTTCTTT. Protein product: CASSSDRNTEAFF.

The chain uses TRBV5-4 and TRBJ1-1, with 7 positions matching TRBD1. V was clipped by 9 bases and J by 4 bases; unmatched bases: 15. CDR1 SGHNT and CDR2 YYREEE come from the germline V gene (reference sequence). This CDR3 has 15 residues. In DNA, the CDR3 is TGTGCCACCTCCAAAACAAAGGCAGGGGGCACTGAAGCTTTCTTT. This codes for CATSKTKAGGTEAFF.

This chain connects TRBV7-9 to TRBJ2-5, with no clear D. CDR1 is SEHNR, CDR2 FQNEAQ, per germline (reference sequence). With 2 bases removed from V and 7 bases from J, the gap between germline ends came to 5 bases. This CDR3 has 11 amino acids. The CDR3: CASSLRGTQYF. CDR3 sequence (DNA): TGTGCCAGCAGCTTACGAGGGACCCAGTACTTC.

The chain recombines TRBV5-6 with TRBJ1-2; D uncertain. The V end lost 0 bases, the J end lost 5 bases, and 2 bases lay between the germline ends. Germline loops: CDR1 SGHDT, CDR2 YYEEEE. The CDR3 runs 11 residues. CDR3 sequence reads: CASSLAYGYTF. DNA of the CDR3: TGTGCCAGCAGCTTGGCTTATGGCTACACCTTC. Together with reference TRBV5-6 and TRBJ1-2, the CDR3 gives the full variable domain: DAGVTQSPTHLIKTRGQQVTLRCSPKSGHDTVSWYQQALGQGPQFIFQYYEEEERQRGNFPDRFSGHQFPNYSSELNVNALLLGDSALYLCASSLAYGYTFGSGTRLTVV.

The chain uses TRBV25-1 and TRBJ2-6; 7 bases fit TRBD2. V trimming: 6 bases; J trimming: 2 bases; junction bases outside the gene matches: 13. CDR1 and CDR2 from the germline V gene are MGHDK and SYGVNS. This CDR3 spans 18 amino acids. The CDR3 is CASRRREGHYPGANVLTF. The CDR3 bases are TGTGCCAGCAGGAGGAGGGAGGGTCACTATCCTGGGGCCAACGTCCTGACTTTC.

The chain employs TRBV10-2 and TRBJ2-7; D remains ambiguous. Germline V gene lookup returns CDR1 WSHSY and CDR2 SAAADI. V was cut by 5 bases and J by 4 bases, with 9 bases left in between. This CDR3 contains 12 residues. CDR3 DNA: TGCGCCAGCAGTCCAGGCTATTACGAGCAGTACTTC. Translated: CASSPGYYEQYF.

V and J are TRBV5-1 and TRBJ2-1; the D gene is possibly TRBD2 (5 bases). The CDR3 covers 13 residues. Germline loops: CDR1 SGHRS, CDR2 YFSETQ. V lost 5 bases and J lost 3, with 9 bases in between. CDR3 coding DNA: TGCGCCAGCAGGGAAGCGGACTACAATGAGCAGTTCTTC. This sequence encodes CASREADYNEQFF.

The chain combines TRBV4-2 with TRBJ2-1, with 8 bases identical to TRBD1. Germline V gene lookup returns CDR1 LGHNA and CDR2 YNFKEQ. The ends lost 4 bases at V and 4 bases at J; junction bases unmatched: 6. The CDR3 is made up of 15 amino acids. CDR3 loop: CASSLTGTGYNEQFF. Here the CDR3 DNA reads TGTGCCAGCAGCCTCACCGGGACAGGTTACAATGAGCAGTTCTTC.

The chain carries TRBV11-3 and TRBJ2-5, with D perhaps matching TRBD1 (6 bases). From germline, CDR1 is SGHNT and CDR2 YENEEA. V was cut by 9 bases and J by 4 bases, with 21 bases left in between. CDR3 size: 15 residues. The DNA for the CDR3 is TGTGCCAGTAGTTTAACCGGGACATCGGTAGAGACCCAGTACTTC. It codes for CASSLTGTSVETQYF.

The rearrangement joins TRBV4-1 to TRBJ1-3; D remains ambiguous. CDR1 and CDR2 (germline): MGHRA, YSYEKL. The CDR3 is 15 amino acids. With 0 bases removed from V and 4 bases from J, the gap between germline ends came to 10 bases. The CDR3 nucleotides are TGCGCCAGCAGCCAAGAAGGACTTATGGGAAACACCATATATTTT. This gives the protein CASSQEGLMGNTIYF.

The rearrangement joins TRBV7-9 to TRBJ2-7; TRBD1 matches 9 bases. The V gene's germline CDR1 is SEHNR and CDR2 FQNEAQ (reference sequence). The CDR3 sequence is 14 residues long. The V and J ends lost 5 bases and 3 bases, in that order; junction bases with no gene match: 5. CDR3 protein: CASSVGQGIYEQYF. In nucleotides, the CDR3 is TGTGCCAGCAGCGTGGGACAGGGAATCTACGAGCAGTACTTC. Full variable domain (remainder filled in from reference TRBV7-9 and TRBJ2-7): DTGVSQNPRHKITKRGQNVTFRCDPISEHNRLYWYRQTLGQGPEFLTYFQNEAQLEKSRLLSDRFSAERPKGSFSTLEIQRTEQGDSAMYLCASSVGQGIYEQYFGPGTRLTVT.

This chain uses TRBV2 with TRBJ2-1; 7 bases align to TRBD2. Per germline, CDR1 SNHLY and CDR2 FYNNEI. This CDR3 is 14 amino acids long. V lost 2 bases and J lost 7; bases outside the gene matches: 5. The CDR3 loop reads CASSEQRDENEQFF. The CDR3 coding sequence is TGTGCCAGCAGTGAACAGCGGGACGAAAATGAGCAGTTCTTC.

The chain links TRBV18 to TRBJ2-7; D uncertain. This CDR3 is built from 12 residues. Trimming removed 5 bases at V and 3 bases at J, with 8 bases between. Germline values: CDR1 KGHSH, CDR2 LQKENI. CDR3 loop: CASSTYNYEQYF. The CDR3 DNA reads TGTGCCAGCTCAACCTATAACTACGAGCAGTACTTC.

This chain links TRBV7-9 with TRBJ2-1; D possibly corresponds to TRBD2 (5 bases). V gave up 7 bases and J gave up 6 bases, with 19 bases separating them. CDR3 length: 15 residues. The germline gives CDR1 SEHNR, CDR2 FQNEAQ (reference sequence). Here the CDR3 reads CASIRAGVMGNEQFF. As DNA, the CDR3 is TGTGCCAGCATCCGGGCCGGGGTTATGGGCAATGAGCAGTTCTTC.

V is TRBV6-5 and J is TRBJ1-1, with 11 bases matching TRBD1. The CDR3 extends over 13 amino acids. Germline CDR1 reads MNHEY; CDR2 reads SVGAGI. Trimming took 5 bases from V and 8 from J; bases not matched to a gene: 4. CDR3 bases: TGTGCCAGCAGTGGACAGGGGGCTATGGAAGCTTTCTTT. Translating it yields CASSGQGAMEAFF.

The V and J genes are TRBV28 and TRBJ1-1; D not resolved. The V end was cut by 3 bases, the J end by 11 bases, with 10 bases between. This CDR3 comprises 11 residues. From germline, CDR1 is MDHEN and CDR2 SYDVKM. The CDR3 loop reads CASSLSIMAFF. The DNA for the CDR3 is TGTGCCAGCAGTTTGAGTATTATGGCTTTCTTT.